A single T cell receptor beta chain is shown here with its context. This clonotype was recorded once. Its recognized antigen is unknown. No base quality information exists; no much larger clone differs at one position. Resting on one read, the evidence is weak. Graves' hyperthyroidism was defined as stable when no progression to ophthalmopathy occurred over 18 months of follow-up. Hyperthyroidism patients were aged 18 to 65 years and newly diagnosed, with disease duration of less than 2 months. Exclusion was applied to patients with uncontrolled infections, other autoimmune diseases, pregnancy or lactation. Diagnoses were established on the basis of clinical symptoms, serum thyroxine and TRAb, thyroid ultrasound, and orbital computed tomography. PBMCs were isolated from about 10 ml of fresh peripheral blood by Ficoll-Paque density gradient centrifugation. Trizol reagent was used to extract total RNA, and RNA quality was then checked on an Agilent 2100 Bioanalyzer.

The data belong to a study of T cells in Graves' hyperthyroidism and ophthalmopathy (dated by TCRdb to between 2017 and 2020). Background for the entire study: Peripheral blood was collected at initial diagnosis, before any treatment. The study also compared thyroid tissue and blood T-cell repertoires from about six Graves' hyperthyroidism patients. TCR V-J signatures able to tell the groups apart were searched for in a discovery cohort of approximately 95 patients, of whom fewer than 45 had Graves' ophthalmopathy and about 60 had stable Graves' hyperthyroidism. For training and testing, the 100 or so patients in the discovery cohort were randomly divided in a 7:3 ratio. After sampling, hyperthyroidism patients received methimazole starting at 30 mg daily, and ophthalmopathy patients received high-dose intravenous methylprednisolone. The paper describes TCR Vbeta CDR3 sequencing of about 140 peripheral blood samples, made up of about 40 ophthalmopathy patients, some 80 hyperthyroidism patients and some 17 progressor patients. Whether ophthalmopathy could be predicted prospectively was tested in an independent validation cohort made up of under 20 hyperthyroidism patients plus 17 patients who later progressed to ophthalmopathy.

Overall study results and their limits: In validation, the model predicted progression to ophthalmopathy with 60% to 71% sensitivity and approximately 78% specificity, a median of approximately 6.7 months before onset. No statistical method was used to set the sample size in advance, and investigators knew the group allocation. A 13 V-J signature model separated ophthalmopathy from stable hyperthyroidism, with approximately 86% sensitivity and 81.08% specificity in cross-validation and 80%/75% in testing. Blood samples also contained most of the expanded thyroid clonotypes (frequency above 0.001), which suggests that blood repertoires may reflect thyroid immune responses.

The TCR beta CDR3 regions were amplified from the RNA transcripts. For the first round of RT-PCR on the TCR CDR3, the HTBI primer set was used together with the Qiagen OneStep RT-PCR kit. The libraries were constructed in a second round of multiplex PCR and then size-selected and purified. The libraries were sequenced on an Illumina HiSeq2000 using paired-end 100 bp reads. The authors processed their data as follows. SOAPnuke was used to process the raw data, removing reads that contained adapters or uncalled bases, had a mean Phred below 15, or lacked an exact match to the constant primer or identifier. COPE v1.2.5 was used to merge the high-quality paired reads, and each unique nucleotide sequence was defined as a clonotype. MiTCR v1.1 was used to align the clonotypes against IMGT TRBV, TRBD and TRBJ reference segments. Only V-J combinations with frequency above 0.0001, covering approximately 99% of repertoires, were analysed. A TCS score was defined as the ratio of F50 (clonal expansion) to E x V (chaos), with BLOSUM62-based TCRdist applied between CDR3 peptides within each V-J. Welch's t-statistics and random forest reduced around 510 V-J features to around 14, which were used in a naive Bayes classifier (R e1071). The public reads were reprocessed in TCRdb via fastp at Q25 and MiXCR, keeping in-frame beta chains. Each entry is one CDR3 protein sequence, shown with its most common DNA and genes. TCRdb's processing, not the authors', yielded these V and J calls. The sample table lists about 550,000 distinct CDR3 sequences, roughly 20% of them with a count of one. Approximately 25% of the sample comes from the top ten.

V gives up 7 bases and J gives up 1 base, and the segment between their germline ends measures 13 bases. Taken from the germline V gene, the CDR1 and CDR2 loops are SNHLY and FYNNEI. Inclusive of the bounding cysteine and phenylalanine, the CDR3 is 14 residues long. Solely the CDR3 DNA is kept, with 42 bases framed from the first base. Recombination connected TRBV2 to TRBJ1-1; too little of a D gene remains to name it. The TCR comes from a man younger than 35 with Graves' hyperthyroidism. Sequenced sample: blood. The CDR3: CASNTRSGNTEAFF. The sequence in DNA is TGTGCCAGCAATACCCGGTCAGGGAACACTGAAGCTTTCTTT.